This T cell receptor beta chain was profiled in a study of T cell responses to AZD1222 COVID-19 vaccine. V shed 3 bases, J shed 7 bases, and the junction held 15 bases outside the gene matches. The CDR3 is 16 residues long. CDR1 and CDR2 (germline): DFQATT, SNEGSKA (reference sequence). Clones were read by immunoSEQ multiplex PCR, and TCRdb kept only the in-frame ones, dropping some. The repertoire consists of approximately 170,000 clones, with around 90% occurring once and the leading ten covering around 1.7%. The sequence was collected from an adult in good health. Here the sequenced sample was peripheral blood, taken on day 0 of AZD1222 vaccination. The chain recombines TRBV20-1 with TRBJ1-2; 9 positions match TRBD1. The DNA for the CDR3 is TGCAGTGCTAGTGCACCGGGACAGGGTGGGAAGGGTGGCTACACCTTC. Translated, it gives CSASAPGQGGKGGYTF.